This TCR beta chain was identified during a study of cytotoxic CD8 clonotypes in ibrutinib-treated CLL. Study information: Investigators collected response samples after a median roughly 12 months of treatment, range 6 to 36. Study conclusions and caveats: Clonality went up at the time of ibrutinib response, stayed stable in sustained remission, and later dropped back toward its baseline level at progression.

The count of this clone is one. The antigen remains unidentified. The CDR3 totals 15 residues. In germline, CDR1 is SGHRS, CDR2 YFSETQ. The V gene end was trimmed by 6 bases and the J gene end by 2 bases; junction bases not matched to a gene: 5. Using immunoSEQ multiplex PCR, the repertoire was profiled, and TCRdb retains in-frame clones only, with some absent. The sample has 130,000 to 150,000 clones; more than 85% are singletons. The sequenced sample was PBMCs, obtained after 12 months of ibrutinib treatment. The genes are TRBV5-1 and TRBJ2-5; 12 bases line up with TRBD2. This clonotype was obtained from a human donor with chronic lymphocytic leukemia. As DNA, the CDR3 is TGCGCCAGCACCGGACTAGCGGGACAACAAGAGACCCAGTACTTC. Translation gives CASTGLAGQQETQYF.